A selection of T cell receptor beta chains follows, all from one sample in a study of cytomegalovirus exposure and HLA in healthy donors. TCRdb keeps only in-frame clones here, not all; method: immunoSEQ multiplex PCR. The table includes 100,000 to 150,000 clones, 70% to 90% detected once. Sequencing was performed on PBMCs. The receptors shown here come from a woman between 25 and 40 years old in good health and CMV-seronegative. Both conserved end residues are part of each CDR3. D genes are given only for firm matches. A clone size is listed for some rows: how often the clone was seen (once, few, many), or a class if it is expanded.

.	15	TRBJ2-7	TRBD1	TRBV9	CASSVAGQGNYEQYF
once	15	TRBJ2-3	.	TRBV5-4	CASSYGFRGTDTQYF
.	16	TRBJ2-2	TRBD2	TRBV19	CASSILAGGLPGELFF
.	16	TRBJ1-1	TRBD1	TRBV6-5	CASSYVGTGMGTEAFF
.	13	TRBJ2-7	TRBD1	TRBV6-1	CASSASGGGEQYF
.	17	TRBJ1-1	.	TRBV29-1	CSVEDRGGGLMNTEAFF
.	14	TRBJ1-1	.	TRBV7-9	CASSSARGRTEAFF
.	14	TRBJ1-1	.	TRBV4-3	CASSQRYGDTEAFF
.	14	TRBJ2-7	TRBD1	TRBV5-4	CATRQGRVSYEQYF
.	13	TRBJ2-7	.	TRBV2	CASSMKRNYEQYF
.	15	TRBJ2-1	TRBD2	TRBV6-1	CASSEASGGANEQFF
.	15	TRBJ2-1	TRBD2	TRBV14	CASSFSGGRYNEQFF
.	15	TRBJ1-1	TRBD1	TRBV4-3	CASSRRQGGDTEAFF
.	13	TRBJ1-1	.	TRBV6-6	CASSDSPSREAFF
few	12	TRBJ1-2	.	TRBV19	CASRAGNYGYTF
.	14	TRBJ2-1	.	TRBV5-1	CASRRRGPHNEQFF
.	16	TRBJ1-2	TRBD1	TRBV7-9	CASSLAVGTGVGGYTF
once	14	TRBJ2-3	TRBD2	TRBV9	CASEGRGAPGTQYF
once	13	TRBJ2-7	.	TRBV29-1	CSVGTPTRLEQYF
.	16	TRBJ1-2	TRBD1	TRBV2	CASSEALRDRGHGYTF
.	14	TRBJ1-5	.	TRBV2	CASAPQGMEQPQHF
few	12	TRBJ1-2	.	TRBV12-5	CASGGVNYGYTF
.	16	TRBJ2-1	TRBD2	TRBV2	CASSVDLAGAVDEQFF
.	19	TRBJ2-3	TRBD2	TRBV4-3	CASSQDRTSGGISTDTQYF
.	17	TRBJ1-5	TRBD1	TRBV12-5	CASGFDRTGQNRQPQHF
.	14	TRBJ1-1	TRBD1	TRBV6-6	CASSTTGGPTEAFF
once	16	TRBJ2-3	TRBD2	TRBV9	CASSVAWRGSTDTQYF
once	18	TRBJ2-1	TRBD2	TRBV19	CASSRLAGGPSSYNEQFF
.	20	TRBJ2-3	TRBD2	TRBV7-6	CASSLSLRLAGGRRTDTQYF
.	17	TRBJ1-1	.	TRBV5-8	CASSLRPRGLGGTEAFF
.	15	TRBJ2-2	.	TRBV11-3	CASSLGQTDIGELFF
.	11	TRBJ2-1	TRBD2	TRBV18	CASTSDNEQFF
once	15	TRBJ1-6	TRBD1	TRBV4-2	CASSQGTADNSPLHF
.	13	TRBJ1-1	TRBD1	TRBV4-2	CASSQPGGTEAFF
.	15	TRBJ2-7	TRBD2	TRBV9	CASSVGGSGGYEQYF
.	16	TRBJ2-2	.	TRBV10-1	CASSSAGVWNTGELFF
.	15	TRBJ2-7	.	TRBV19	CASSIARGAAYEQYF
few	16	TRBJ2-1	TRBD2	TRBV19	CATILIGRDPYNEQFF
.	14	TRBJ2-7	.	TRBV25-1	CASSQGVSGYEQYF
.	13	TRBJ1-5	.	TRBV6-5	CASRTGIGQPQHF
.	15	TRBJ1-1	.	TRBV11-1	CASSLEARGNTEAFF
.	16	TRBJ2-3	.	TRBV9	CASSVEGFQRPDTQYF
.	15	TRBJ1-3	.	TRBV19	CASSIDSNSGNTIYF
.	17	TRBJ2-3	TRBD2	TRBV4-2	CASSQLPSGSSTDTQYF
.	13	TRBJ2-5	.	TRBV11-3	CASAPQAGETQYF
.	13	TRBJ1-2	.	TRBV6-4	CASSRSRDNGYTF
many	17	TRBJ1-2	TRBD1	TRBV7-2	CASSLRQGGSHNNGYTF
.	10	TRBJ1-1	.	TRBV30	CAWKNREAFF
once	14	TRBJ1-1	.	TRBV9	CASSVGPSNTEAFF
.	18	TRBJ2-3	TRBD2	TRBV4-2	CASSQPTNGGGREDTQYF
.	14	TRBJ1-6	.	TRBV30	CAWRWSSYNSPLHF
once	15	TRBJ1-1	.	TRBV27	CASSLFGPPNTEAFF
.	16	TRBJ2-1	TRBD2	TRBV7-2	CASSPGAGLAGNEQFF
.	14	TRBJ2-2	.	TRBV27	CASSLRLNTGELFF
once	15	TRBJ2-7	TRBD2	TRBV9	CASSAGTSGGNEQYF
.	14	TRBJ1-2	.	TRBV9	CASSVAGGADGYTF
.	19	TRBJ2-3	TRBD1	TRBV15	CATSRGRDREVAGTDTQYF